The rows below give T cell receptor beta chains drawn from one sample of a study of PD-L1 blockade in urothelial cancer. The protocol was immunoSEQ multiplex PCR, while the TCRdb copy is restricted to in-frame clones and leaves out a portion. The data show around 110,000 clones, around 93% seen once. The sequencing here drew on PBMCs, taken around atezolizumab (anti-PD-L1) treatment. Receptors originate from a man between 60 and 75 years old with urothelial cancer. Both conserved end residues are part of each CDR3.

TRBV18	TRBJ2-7	CASSPGGQLYEQYF
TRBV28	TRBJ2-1	CASRTTGKSYNEQFF
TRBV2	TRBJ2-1	CASSAGLEVEQFF
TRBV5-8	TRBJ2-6	CASSSRTSSGANVLTF
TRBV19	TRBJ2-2	CASSSVAGGPITGELFF
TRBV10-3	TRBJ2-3	CAISEPRTSSGDTDTQYF
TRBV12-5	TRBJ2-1	CASAPDRGLLEQFF
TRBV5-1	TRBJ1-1	CASSSTGGLEAFF
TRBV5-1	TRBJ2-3	CASIRQGVGDTQYF
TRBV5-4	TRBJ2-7	CASSSSGATYEQYF
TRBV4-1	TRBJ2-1	CASSQQYNEQFF
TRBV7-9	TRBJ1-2	CASRPKTGTANYGYTF
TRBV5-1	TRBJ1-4	CASSWGTDTANEKLFF
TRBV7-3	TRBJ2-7	CASSPRAGGYEQYF
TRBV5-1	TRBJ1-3	CASSLDRRSSGNTIYF
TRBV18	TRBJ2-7	CASSPDRDYEQYF
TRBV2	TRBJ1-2	CASSGQAANYGYTF
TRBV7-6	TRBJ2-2	CASSPGLSTGELFF
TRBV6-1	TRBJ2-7	CASSPLGAYEQYF
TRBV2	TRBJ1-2	CASSEARGGREANYGYTF